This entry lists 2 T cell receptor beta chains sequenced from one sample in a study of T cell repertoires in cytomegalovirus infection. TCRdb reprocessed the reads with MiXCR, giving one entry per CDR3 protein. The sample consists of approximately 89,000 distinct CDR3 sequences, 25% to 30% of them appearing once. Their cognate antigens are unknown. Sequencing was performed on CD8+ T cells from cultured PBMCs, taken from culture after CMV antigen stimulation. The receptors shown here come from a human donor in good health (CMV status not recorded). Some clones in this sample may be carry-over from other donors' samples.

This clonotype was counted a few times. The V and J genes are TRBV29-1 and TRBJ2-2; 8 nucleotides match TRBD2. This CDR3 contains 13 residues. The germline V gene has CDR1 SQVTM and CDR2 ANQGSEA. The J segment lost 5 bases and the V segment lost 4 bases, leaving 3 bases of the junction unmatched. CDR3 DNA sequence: TGCAGCGTTGTTCTAGCGGGTACCGGGGAGCTGTTTTTT. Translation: CSVVLAGTGELFF.

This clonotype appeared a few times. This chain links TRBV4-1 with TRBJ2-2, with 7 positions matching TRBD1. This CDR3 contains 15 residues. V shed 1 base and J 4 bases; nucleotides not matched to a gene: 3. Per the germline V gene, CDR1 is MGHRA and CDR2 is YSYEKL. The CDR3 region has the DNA TGCGCCAGCAGCCAAGGACAGGGTTTCACCGGGGAGCTGTTTTTT. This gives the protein CASSQGQGFTGELFF.